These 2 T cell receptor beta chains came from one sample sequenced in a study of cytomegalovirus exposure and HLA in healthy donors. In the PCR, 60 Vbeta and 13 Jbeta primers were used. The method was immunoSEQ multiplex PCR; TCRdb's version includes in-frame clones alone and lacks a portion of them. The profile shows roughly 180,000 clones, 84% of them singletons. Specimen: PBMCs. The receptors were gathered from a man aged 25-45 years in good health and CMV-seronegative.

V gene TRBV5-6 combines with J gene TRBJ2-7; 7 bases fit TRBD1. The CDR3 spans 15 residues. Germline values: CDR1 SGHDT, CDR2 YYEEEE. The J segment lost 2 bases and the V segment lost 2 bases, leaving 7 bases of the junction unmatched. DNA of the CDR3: TGTGCCAGCAGCTTTGAGACAGGGATGACCTACGAGCAGTACTTC. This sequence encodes CASSFETGMTYEQYF.

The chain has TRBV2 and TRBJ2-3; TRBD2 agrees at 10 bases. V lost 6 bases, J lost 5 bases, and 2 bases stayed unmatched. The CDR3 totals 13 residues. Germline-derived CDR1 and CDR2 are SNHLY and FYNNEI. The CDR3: CASRRTSGDTQYF. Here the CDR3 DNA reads TGTGCCAGCAGGAGGACTAGCGGAGATACGCAGTATTTT.